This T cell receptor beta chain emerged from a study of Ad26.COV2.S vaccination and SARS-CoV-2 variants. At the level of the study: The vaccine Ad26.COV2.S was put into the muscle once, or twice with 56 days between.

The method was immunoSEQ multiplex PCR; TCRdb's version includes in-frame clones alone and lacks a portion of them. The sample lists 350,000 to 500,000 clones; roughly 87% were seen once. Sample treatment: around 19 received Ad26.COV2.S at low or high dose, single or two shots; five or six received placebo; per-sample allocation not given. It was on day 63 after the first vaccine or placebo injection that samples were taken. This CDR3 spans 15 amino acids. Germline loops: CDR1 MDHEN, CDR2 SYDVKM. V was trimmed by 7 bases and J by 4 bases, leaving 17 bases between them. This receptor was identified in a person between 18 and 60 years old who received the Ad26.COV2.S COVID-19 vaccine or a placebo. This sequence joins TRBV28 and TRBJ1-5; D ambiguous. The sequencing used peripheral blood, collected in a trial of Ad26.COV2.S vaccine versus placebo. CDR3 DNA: TGTGCCAGCACCGTCCTGAAACCGGGGAATCAGCCCCAGCATTTT. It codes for CASTVLKPGNQPQHF.